This note documents a single T cell receptor (beta chain) sequence. Its antigen is unidentified. The V and J ends lost 4 bases and 4 bases respectively, with 12 bases between them. Germline loops: CDR1 SGHRS, CDR2 YFSETQ. The CDR3 covers 14 residues. The entry originates in a study of OX40 agonist ivuxolimab in advanced cancers. Study details: The patients got ivuxolimab, which is an agonistic anti-OX40 (CD134) antibody.

Sequenced by immunoSEQ multiplex PCR; TCRdb stores in-frame clones only, minus some. Among over 30,000 clones, around 82% were seen once, and the ten largest hold roughly 2%. Regarding the study as a whole: The mean number of expanded clones was higher in CD8+ T cells than in CD4+.

This sequence originates from an adult with an advanced solid tumor such as melanoma, head and neck, liver or kidney cancer. The material was CD4+ or CD8+ T cells sorted from blood, obtained in a trial of the OX40 agonist ivuxolimab. The V gene is TRBV5-1, the J gene TRBJ2-1; possible D gene TRBD1, 5 bases. Here the CDR3 reads CASSPSRQYNEQFF. CDR3 in DNA: TGCGCCAGCAGCCCCTCCCGACAGTACAATGAGCAGTTCTTC.